Following are 15 T cell receptor beta chains from one sample sequenced in a study of cytomegalovirus exposure and HLA in healthy donors. Use of 60 Vbeta and 13 Jbeta primers characterized the PCR. TCRdb keeps only in-frame clones here, not all; method: immunoSEQ multiplex PCR. The sample consists of more than 150,000 clones, around four fifths of them appearing once. Sequences were obtained from PBMCs. These receptors were collected from a young woman in good health and CMV-seronegative.

CDR3 bases: TGCGCCAGCAGCCAAGTACCCGGAGGACTAGCCAACACCGGGGAGCTGTTTTTT. It translates to CASSQVPGGLANTGELFF. J is TRBJ2-2 and V is TRBV4-1, with 8 bases lining up with TRBD2. J lost 2 bases, V lost 1 base, and 9 bases had no gene match. CDR1 and CDR2 from the germline V gene are MGHRA and YSYEKL. The CDR3 has 18 amino acids.

About this clone: Other DNA sequences in this sample translate to the same CDR3. The rearrangement uses TRBV5-1 and TRBJ2-5, with TRBD1 identical over 8 bases. Per the germline V gene, CDR1 is SGHRS and CDR2 is YFSETQ. The J segment lost 1 base and the V segment lost 4 bases, leaving 0 bases of the junction unmatched. The CDR3 is 13 residues long. Here the CDR3 reads CASSGQGQETQYF. In DNA form, the CDR3 reads TGCGCCAGCAGCGGACAGGGCCAAGAGACCCAGTACTTC. Using reference TRBV5-1 and TRBJ2-5 for the parts outside the CDR3, the full variable domain is KAGVTQTPRYLIKTRGQQVTLSCSPISGHRSVSWYQQTPGQGLQFLFEYFSETQRNKGNFPGRFSGRQFSNSRSEMNVSTLELGDSALYLCASSGQGQETQYFGPGTRLLVL.

The chain couples TRBV6-6 to TRBJ1-4; 9 bases agree with TRBD1. This CDR3 is 14 amino acids long. Per the germline V gene, CDR1 is MNHNY and CDR2 is SVGAGI (reference sequence). Trimming removed 4 bases from V and 6 bases from J; junction bases left unmatched: 3. CDR3 residues: CASSSQGAYEKLFF. The CDR3 nucleotides are TGTGCCAGCAGTTCACAGGGGGCGTATGAAAAACTGTTTTTT.

This chain joins TRBV5-4 and TRBJ2-3, with a possible D match to TRBD2 (5 bases). The V end was cut by 0 bases, the J end by 7 bases, with 9 bases between. The CDR3 is made up of 13 amino acids. The germline CDR1 and CDR2 sequences are SGHNT and YYREEE (reference sequence). In DNA form, the CDR3 reads TGTGCCAGCAGCTTGGGGACGGGGAATACGCAGTATTTT. Its translation: CASSLGTGNTQYF.

This clone appeared a single time. The chain carries TRBV4-1 and TRBJ1-1; D unresolved. Germline lookup yields CDR1 MGHRA and CDR2 YSYEKL. There are 13 residues in the CDR3. V was cut by 2 bases and J by 10 bases, with 14 bases left in between. The CDR3 coding sequence is TGCGCCAGCAGCCAAACCCCGGGATTCGGAGCTTTCTTT. Translation gives CASSQTPGFGAFF.

The rearrangement links TRBV7-6 to TRBJ1-3; D gene uncertain. The ends were cut back, 5 bases at V and 0 bases at J, with 11 bases in the middle. Germline V CDR1 and CDR2: SGHVS, FNYEAQ. CDR3 length: 15 amino acids. CDR3 nucleotide sequence: TGTGCCAGCAGCACTCCTCTTAACTCTGGAAACACCATATATTTT. Amino acids: CASSTPLNSGNTIYF.

The chain carries TRBV10-2 and TRBJ1-5, with 7 bases lining up with TRBD1. V shed 6 bases and J 7 bases; nucleotides not matched to a gene: 12. Germline V CDR1 and CDR2: WSHSY, SAAADI. This CDR3 is built from 15 residues. In DNA, the CDR3 is TGCGCCAGCAGGGAGACAGGGTTAGGAGACCAGCCCCAGCATTTT. It codes for CASRETGLGDQPQHF.

The chain joins TRBV5-6 to TRBJ1-6; D perhaps matches TRBD1 (5 bases). This CDR3 is built from 17 residues. Deletions cut 0 bases from V and 0 bases from J, with 10 bases between. Germline CDR1 SGHDT, CDR2 YYEEEE. The CDR3 sequence is CASSLAQGSSYNSPLHF. DNA of the CDR3: TGTGCCAGCAGCTTGGCTCAGGGAAGCTCCTATAATTCACCCCTCCACTTT. The full variable domain, with the rest looked up from reference TRBV5-6 and TRBJ1-6, is DAGVTQSPTHLIKTRGQQVTLRCSPKSGHDTVSWYQQALGQGPQFIFQYYEEEERQRGNFPDRFSGHQFPNYSSELNVNALLLGDSALYLCASSLAQGSSYNSPLHFGNGTRLTVT.

V gene TRBV5-4 combines with J gene TRBJ2-1, with D possibly being TRBD2 (7 bases). The germline V and J ends were trimmed by 7 bases and 8 bases, with 22 bases remaining between them. Germline V gene lookup returns CDR1 SGHNT and CDR2 YYREEE (reference sequence). This CDR3 is built from 15 residues. The CDR3 DNA reads as TGTGCCAGCGGCAGTATAGGGGGGGGGTCGGATGAGCAGTTCTTC. Amino acids: CASGSIGGGSDEQFF.

This clone was observed a handful of times. The chain carries TRBV9 and TRBJ1-3; 9 bases line up with TRBD1. V dropped 3 bases and J dropped 4; count of bases not matched to a gene: 8. The CDR3 has 16 amino acids. The V gene's germline CDR1 is SGDLS and CDR2 YYNGEE. DNA for the CDR3: TGTGCCAGCAGCGCTGGAACAGGGGGCCTGGGAAACACCATATATTTT. It specifies CASSAGTGGLGNTIYF.

The chain combines TRBV2 with TRBJ2-7; 14 positions agree with TRBD2. CDR1 SNHLY and CDR2 FYNNEI come from the germline V gene. Trimming cost V 6 bases and J 5 bases; bases outside gene matches: 15. The CDR3 totals 18 residues. The CDR3 is CASSARQGLAGDYNEQYF. CDR3 DNA: TGTGCCAGCAGCGCCCGGCAGGGACTAGCGGGGGACTACAACGAGCAGTACTTC.

This sequence joins TRBV19 and TRBJ2-7, with a weak D call TRBD1 (5 bases). This CDR3 comprises 12 residues. Germline CDR1 LNHDA, CDR2 SQIVND (reference sequence). With 5 bases removed from V and 4 bases from J, the gap between germline ends came to 9 bases. The CDR3 DNA reads as TGTGCCAGTAGTGTTCAGGGTTACGAGCAGTACTTC. Protein product: CASSVQGYEQYF.

This clone was counted once. V usage is TRBV29-1 and J usage is TRBJ2-4; no definite D call. Germline V gene lookup returns CDR1 SQVTM and CDR2 ANQGSEA. Trimming removed 5 bases at V and 3 bases at J, with 14 bases between. The length of the CDR3 is 14 residues. CDR3 region: CSVSSAPGKNIQYF. In DNA form, the CDR3 reads TGCAGCGTTTCTTCGGCTCCAGGCAAAAACATTCAGTACTTC.

The rearrangement links TRBV7-6 to TRBJ1-2; tentative D call: TRBD1 (5 bases). Trimming removed 1 base at V and 2 bases at J, with 23 bases between. Per germline, CDR1 SGHVS and CDR2 FNYEAQ. The CDR3 extends over 19 amino acids. The CDR3 nucleotides read TGTGCCAGCAGCTTAGTTAGGATGGGGGGAGTAGGAGGGAACTATGGCTACACCTTC. This gives the protein CASSLVRMGGVGGNYGYTF.

CDR3 residues: CAWSGSYEQYF. CDR3 in DNA: TGTGCCTGGAGTGGGAGCTACGAGCAGTACTTC. V usage is TRBV30 and J usage is TRBJ2-7; D is unclear. V lost 1 base and J 3 bases, leaving 4 bases between the germline ends. Germline loops: CDR1 GTSNPN, CDR2 SVGIG (reference sequence). The CDR3 contains 11 residues.